These 11 T cell receptor beta chains were sequenced from one sample in a study of beta chain features in type 1 diabetes. The study reverse transcribed the entire isolated RNA, so it sequenced expressed TCRB transcripts. Profiled with immunoSEQ multiplex PCR; TCRdb holds only in-frame clones, not every one. The sample gives 300,000 or so clones, 7% to 10% of which show up once; 1% is in the top ten. Antigens of these TCRs are unknown. Study-wide points: Moderately but significantly shorter TCRB CDR3s were found in Type 1 diabetes patients in all four CD4+ subsets.

Specimen: central memory CD4+ T cells from blood. The receptor set was obtained from a man under 40 with type 1 diabetes.

The J gene is TRBJ2-1, the V gene TRBV6-1; the D gene is possibly TRBD1 (6 bases). Trimming removed 2 bases at V and 3 bases at J, with 14 bases between. The CDR3 spans 16 residues. CDR1 MNHNS and CDR2 SASEGT come from the germline V gene. In DNA form, the CDR3 reads TGTGCCAGCAGTGAAAGAACAGGCAGGGGCTACAATGAGCAGTTCTTC. Translation gives CASSERTGRGYNEQFF.

This clone showed up many times. The rearrangement joins TRBV9 to TRBJ1-2; no firm D call. The CDR3 spans 13 residues. The ends were cut back, 0 bases at V and 4 bases at J, with 7 bases in the middle. CDR1 and CDR2 from the germline V gene are SGDLS and YYNGEE. The CDR3 DNA follows: TGTGCCAGCAGCGTAGGTCGGGGCTATGGCTACACCTTC. It specifies CASSVGRGYGYTF.

V and J are TRBV11-2 and TRBJ2-3; no clear D. Germline V gene data show CDR1 as SGHAT and CDR2 as FQNNGV. CDR3 length: 13 residues. The V gene lost 0 bases and the J gene lost 6 bases, with 7 bases spanning the gap. The CDR3 is CASSLDLRDTQYF. CDR3 DNA sequence: TGTGCCAGCAGCTTAGATCTCCGGGATACGCAGTATTTT.

A few counts support this clone. The rearrangement joins TRBV7-2 to TRBJ1-1, with TRBD1 matching over 8 bases. Germline V CDR1 and CDR2: SGHTA, FQGNSA. V shed 4 bases, J shed 7 bases, and the junction held 8 bases outside the gene matches. This CDR3 spans 14 amino acids. The CDR3 region has the DNA TGTGCCAGCAGCTCCGGACAGGGAAGGATTGAAGCTTTCTTT. Its translation: CASSSGQGRIEAFF.

The genes are TRBV5-1 and TRBJ2-5; possible D gene TRBD2, 7 bases. The CDR3 loop spans 17 amino acids. V lost 4 bases to trimming and J lost 5 bases, with 24 bases between them. Germline-derived CDR1 and CDR2 are SGHRS and YFSETQ. The CDR3 reads CASSPTLDSGAPETQYF. The DNA for the CDR3 is TGCGCCAGCAGCCCGACCTTGGACAGCGGGGCACCGGAGACCCAGTACTTC.

V usage is TRBV4-3 and J usage is TRBJ2-3; D might be TRBD2 (7 bases). V was pared by 1 base and J by 5 bases, with 13 bases between. The germline V gene has CDR1 LGHNA and CDR2 YSLEER. This CDR3 is 15 amino acids long. The CDR3 sequence is CASSQGGGPQDTQYF. CDR3 coding DNA: TGCGCCAGCAGCCAAGGGGGGGGGCCCCAAGATACGCAGTATTTT.

This clone was seen only a few times. The chain has TRBV5-1 and TRBJ2-3; 12 nucleotides line up with TRBD1. The CDR3 spans 16 residues. J lost 6 bases, V lost 4 bases, and 9 bases had no gene match. CDR1 SGHRS and CDR2 YFSETQ come from the germline V gene. The CDR3 loop reads CASSLQTGQGADTQYF. The CDR3 DNA is TGCGCCAGCAGCCTTCAAACGGGACAGGGGGCGGATACGCAGTATTTT.

This clone occurred a few times. This chain joins TRBV7-8 and TRBJ2-5; no reliable D call. The V end lost 1 base, the J end lost 1 base, and 4 bases lay between the germline ends. In germline, CDR1 is SGHVS, CDR2 FQNEAQ. The CDR3 consists of 13 residues. The CDR3 loop is CASSLDSQETQYF. As DNA, the CDR3 is TGTGCCAGCAGCTTAGACAGCCAAGAGACCCAGTACTTC. Full variable domain (remainder filled in from reference TRBV7-8 and TRBJ2-5): GAGVSQSPRYKVAKRGQDVALRCDPISGHVSLFWYQQALGQGPEFLTYFQNEAQLDKSGLPSDRFFAERPEGSVSTLKIQRTQQEDSAVYLCASSLDSQETQYFGPGTRLLVL.

This clone was picked up a small number of times. The J gene is TRBJ1-1, the V gene TRBV7-9, with 7 bases fitting TRBD1. This CDR3 region has 12 residues. The J segment lost 9 bases and the V segment lost 5 bases, leaving 6 bases of the junction unmatched. Germline V lookup: CDR1 SEHNR, CDR2 FQNEAQ (reference sequence). CDR3 nucleotide sequence: TGTGCCAGCAGCAATGACAGGGAGAAAGCTTTCTTT. Encoded protein: CASSNDREKAFF.

This clone occurred a few times. A much larger clone sits a single nucleotide away, making a read error possible. Other DNA variants within this sample encode the same CDR3. The gene calls are TRBV2 and TRBJ2-5; no clear D gene. Germline lookup yields CDR1 SNHLY and CDR2 FYNNEI. The CDR3 length is 11 residues. Trimming stripped 4 bases from V and 5 bases from J, with 5 bases between. In DNA form, the CDR3 reads TGTGCCAGCAGTGGAGAGGAGACCCAGTACTTC. Translated, it gives CASSGEETQYF.

The chain couples TRBV27 to TRBJ2-3; no definite D call. The CDR3 contains 13 residues. Trimming shortened V by 6 bases and J by 0 bases, and 7 bases separated the two germline ends. The germline gives CDR1 MNHEY, CDR2 SMNVEV (reference sequence). CDR3 protein: CASSYLSTDTQYF. The CDR3 bases are TGTGCCAGCAGCTATCTTAGCACAGATACGCAGTATTTT.